Presented here are 26 T cell receptor beta chains from one specimen sequenced in a study of blood T cell repertoires in COVID-19 (dated by TCRdb to about 2020). The library relied on the immunoSEQ multiplex PCR assay. The table comes from immuneACCESS by way of TCRdb, which keeps in-frame sequences with V and J called. Part of the clones is missing from these tables; in studies checked, under half for an unresolved V gene and the rest for unknown reasons. The sample contains about 190,000 clones, 70% to 85% of them found a single time. Jointly, the top ten make up 9.5% to 15% of the sample. The sequencing sample was made of peripheral blood. These receptors originate from a woman aged 45-60 years with acute or convalescent COVID-19.

The chain recombines TRBV7-8 with TRBJ1-6; 8 bases match TRBD1. Per germline, CDR1 SGHVS and CDR2 FQNEAQ. CDR3 length: 15 residues. With V trimmed by 4 bases and J by 8 bases, 7 bases remained unmatched. CDR3 DNA sequence: TGTGCCAGCAGCTCAGAGACAGGGGCGGATTCACCCCTCCACTTT. As protein: CASSSETGADSPLHF.

The chain combines TRBV5-5 with TRBJ2-1, with D possibly TRBD1 on 6 matching bases. Per the germline V gene, CDR1 is SGHKS and CDR2 is YYEKEE (reference sequence). This CDR3 region has 13 residues. V lost 2 bases, J lost 4 bases, and 7 bases lay in between. The CDR3 DNA is TGTGCCAGCAGCTTAGGACAGTACAATGAGCAGTTCTTC. Its translation: CASSLGQYNEQFF.

This chain links TRBV6-1 with TRBJ1-5; D may be TRBD1 (6 bases). The CDR3 is 18 residues long. Trimming cost V 2 bases and J 0 bases, with 17 bases left between them. Germline CDR1 and CDR2: MNHNS and SASEGT. DNA of the CDR3: TGTGCCAGCAGTGAACTCATCGGGACACCTAATAGCAATCAGCCCCAGCATTTT. Its translation is CASSELIGTPNSNQPQHF.

The sample holds a few counts of this clone. V and J are TRBV6-1 and TRBJ2-3, with D tentatively TRBD1 (6 bases). Trimming removed 3 bases from V and 5 bases from J, with 21 bases in between. Germline V gives CDR1 MNHNS, CDR2 SASEGT. There are 17 residues in the CDR3. CDR3 bases: TGTGCCAGCAGTGATCGTTACAGGGCCCCACTAGGAGATACGCAGTATTTT. Its translation is CASSDRYRAPLGDTQYF.

The genes are TRBV15 and TRBJ1-5; 8 positions match TRBD1. CDR1 LNHNV and CDR2 YYDKDF come from the germline V gene (reference sequence). V was clipped by 11 bases and J by 1 base; unmatched bases: 4. This CDR3 comprises 13 residues. CDR3 in DNA: TGTGCCGTAGGACAGGGAAGCAATCAGCCCCAGCATTTT. Protein product: CAVGQGSNQPQHF.

V usage is TRBV11-2 and J usage is TRBJ2-1; D possibly corresponds to TRBD2 (5 bases). Germline CDR1 reads SGHAT; CDR2 reads FQNNGV. The germline V and J ends were trimmed by 5 bases and 8 bases, with 7 bases remaining between them. CDR3 length equals 11 residues. This CDR3 is CASSTGYEQFF. CDR3 bases: TGTGCCAGCAGCACGGGGTATGAGCAGTTCTTC.

This clone was picked up a small number of times. The chain links TRBV3-1 (or the pseudogene TRBV3-2) to TRBJ2-1, with 10 nucleotides matching TRBD2. Germline V gene data show CDR1 as LGHDT and CDR2 as YNNKEL (reference sequence). This CDR3 contains 15 residues. V dropped 4 bases and J dropped 9; count of bases not matched to a gene: 9. CDR3 amino acids: CASSPASGREGEQFF. The CDR3 nucleotides are TGTGCCAGCAGCCCCGCTAGCGGGAGAGAGGGTGAGCAGTTCTTC.

CDR3 DNA sequence: TGTGCCAGCAGCTTGGGGTACGGGACAAGCCGAGAGCAGTACTTC. Translation: CASSLGYGTSREQYF. This rearrangement joins TRBV5-5 to TRBJ2-7; the D gene is possibly TRBD1 (6 bases). The CDR3 runs to 15 residues. Germline loops: CDR1 SGHKS, CDR2 YYEKEE (reference sequence). Trimming shortened V by 0 bases and J by 7 bases, and 17 bases separated the two germline ends.

The chain employs TRBV7-2 and TRBJ2-1; D might be TRBD1 (5 bases). Trimming cost V 5 bases and J 1 base, with 6 bases left between them. Germline V lookup: CDR1 SGHTA, CDR2 FQGNSA. There are 13 residues in the CDR3. In DNA, the CDR3 is TGTGCCAGCAGCCGGACATCCTACAATGAGCAGTTCTTC. It is translated as CASSRTSYNEQFF.

The V and J genes are TRBV4-2 and TRBJ1-2; D gene ambiguous. The V gene's germline CDR1 is LGHNA and CDR2 YNFKEQ. The V and J ends lost 5 bases and 2 bases respectively, with 6 bases between them. The CDR3 has 12 amino acids. This CDR3 reads CASSEANYGYTF. The CDR3 bases are TGTGCCAGCAGCGAAGCGAACTATGGCTACACCTTC.

This chain joins TRBV19 and TRBJ2-2, with a tentative D call TRBD1 (6 bases). Germline V gene data show CDR1 as LNHDA and CDR2 as SQIVND (reference sequence). V was clipped by 4 bases and J by 0 bases, with 18 bases between them. This CDR3 comprises 18 residues. The CDR3 region has the DNA TGTGCCAGTAGTACCCCAGGCTGGGGGACACCGAACACCGGGGAGCTGTTTTTT. Its translation: CASSTPGWGTPNTGELFF.

The chain uses TRBV4-1 and TRBJ2-3; the D gene is possibly TRBD2 (6 bases). The CDR3 totals 15 residues. V dropped 4 bases and J dropped 2 bases, with 13 bases sitting between them. CDR1 is MGHRA and CDR2 is YSYEKL in the germline V gene. In DNA, the CDR3 is TGCGCCAGCAGCCCCCTGACTAGTACCACAGATACGCAGTATTTT. It translates to CASSPLTSTTDTQYF.

A single count supports this clone. The chain has TRBV11-2 and TRBJ2-2; 8 bases fit TRBD1. Germline V lookup: CDR1 SGHAT, CDR2 FQNNGV. After removal of 6 bases from V and 1 base from J, the junction contained 7 bases not matched to a gene. The length of the CDR3 is 16 residues. The CDR3 DNA reads as TGTGCCAGCAGTTCCTACGGGACAGGGAACACCGGGGAGCTGTTTTTT. Translation gives CASSSYGTGNTGELFF.

CDR3 sequence: CASSRAGTSHHEQFF. DNA of the CDR3: TGTGCCAGCAGTCGAGCCGGGACTAGCCATCATGAGCAGTTCTTC. This rearrangement joins TRBV6-2 or TRBV6-3 to TRBJ2-1; 9 nucleotides align to TRBD2. CDR3 length equals 15 residues. V lost 5 bases, J lost 8 bases, and 10 bases stayed unmatched. The germline V gene encodes CDR1 MNHEY and CDR2 SVGEGT.

The chain carries TRBV11-2 and TRBJ2-7; tentative D call: TRBD1 (6 bases). V lost 1 base and J 5 bases, leaving 12 bases between the germline ends. The germline gives CDR1 SGHAT, CDR2 FQNNGV. The CDR3 runs 14 residues. The CDR3 bases are TGTGCCAGCAGCTTAGGCCACAGGGTTAACGAGCAGTACTTC. Translating it yields CASSLGHRVNEQYF. Drawing the rest from reference TRBV11-2 and TRBJ2-7, the complete variable domain is EAGVAQSPRYKIIEKRQSVAFWCNPISGHATLYWYQQILGQGPKLLIQFQNNGVVDDSQLPKDRFSAERLKGVDSTLKIQPAKLEDSAVYLCASSLGHRVNEQYFGPGTRLTVT.

The chain has TRBV30 and TRBJ2-7; D might be TRBD2 (6 bases). Trimming cost V 5 bases and J 4 bases, with 6 bases left between them. CDR1 GTSNPN and CDR2 SVGIG come from the germline V gene (reference sequence). The CDR3 consists of 10 residues. CDR3 nucleotide sequence: TGTGCCTGGGGGACTTACGAGCAGTACTTC. Translation: CAWGTYEQYF. Full variable domain (rest looked up from reference TRBV30 and TRBJ2-7): SQTIHQWPATLVQPVGSPLSLECTVEGTSNPNLYWYRQAAGRGLQLLFYSVGIGQISSEVPQNLSASRPQDRQFILSSKKLLLSDSGFYLCAWGTYEQYFGPGTRLTVT.

The chain uses TRBV11-2 and TRBJ1-2; TRBD1 matches at 7 bases. This CDR3 contains 13 residues. Trimming took 6 bases from V and 8 from J; bases not matched to a gene: 9. CDR1 is SGHAT, CDR2 FQNNGV, per germline. The CDR3 DNA is TGTGCCAGCAGTTCGACAGGGTTCGGGGGCTACACCTTC. Protein sequence: CASSSTGFGGYTF.

As DNA, the CDR3 is TGTGCCAGCAGCGGCGGGGGGGGGCAAGAGACCCAGTACTTC. Translating it yields CASSGGGGQETQYF. This chain links TRBV2 with TRBJ2-5; 9 bases map to TRBD2. V lost 6 bases to trimming and J lost 2 bases; unmatched junction nucleotides: 4. The CDR3 sequence is 14 residues long. Germline V gene sequence: CDR1 SNHLY, CDR2 FYNNEI.

This chain links TRBV6-2 or TRBV6-3 with TRBJ1-5, with 9 bases fitting TRBD1. CDR1 MNHEY and CDR2 SVGEGT come from the germline V gene. V lost 2 bases, J lost 2 bases, and 7 bases stayed unmatched. CDR3 length: 17 amino acids. This CDR3 reads CASSYNLRTGGNQPQHF. CDR3 coding DNA: TGTGCCAGCAGTTACAATTTGAGGACAGGGGGCAATCAGCCCCAGCATTTT.

This rearrangement joins TRBV5-4 to TRBJ1-1, with unresolved D. The V end was cut by 4 bases, the J end by 6 bases, with 7 bases between. CDR1 is SGHNT and CDR2 is YYREEE in the germline V gene (reference sequence). The CDR3 contains 11 residues. CDR3 loop: CASSRGSEAFF. As DNA, the CDR3 is TGTGCCAGCAGCCGAGGGTCTGAAGCTTTCTTT.

V is TRBV3-1 (or the pseudogene TRBV3-2) and J is TRBJ2-5; a weak D match, TRBD2 (6 bases). The CDR3 sequence is 16 residues long. Germline lookup yields CDR1 LGHDT and CDR2 YNNKEL (reference sequence). The V end lost 1 base, the J end lost 1 base, and 13 bases lay between the germline ends. CDR3 protein: CASSQAGTGVQETQYF. The CDR3 coding sequence is TGTGCCAGCAGCCAAGCCGGGACTGGGGTCCAAGAGACCCAGTACTTC.

J is TRBJ2-1 and V is TRBV6-4; D not resolved. The CDR3 extends over 14 amino acids. V shed 5 bases and J shed 2 bases, with 10 bases lying between them. CDR1 is MRHNA, CDR2 SNTAGT, per germline. CDR3 in amino acids: CASSRSNPYNEQFF. The CDR3 bases are TGTGCCAGCAGTCGTTCTAATCCCTACAATGAGCAGTTCTTC.

The chain joins TRBV6-2 or TRBV6-3 to TRBJ2-7; 9 bases match TRBD1. Per the germline V gene, CDR1 is MNHEY and CDR2 is SVGEGT. Trimming at V came to 5 bases and at J to 4 bases, leaving 9 bases not matched to a gene. This CDR3 is built from 15 residues. The DNA for the CDR3 is TGTGCCAGCAGTGCCACCGGGACAGGGAGGTACGAGCAGTACTTC. The encoded protein is CASSATGTGRYEQYF.

A note on this clone: At one end, the junction sequence differs from germline, possibly due to a read error. V gene TRBV6-2 or TRBV6-3 combines with J gene TRBJ2-7; possibly TRBD1 for D (6 bases). CDR1 and CDR2 from the germline V gene are MNHEY and SVGEGT. This CDR3 has 12 amino acids. Here the CDR3 reads CASSYSTGQARF. CDR3 nucleotides: TGTGCCAGCAGTTACTCTACAGGGCAGGCTCGATTC.

In DNA, the CDR3 is TGTGCCAGCTCATCCGAGGAGGCCACCCGAGGACGGGGCTACACCTTC. It is translated as CASSSEEATRGRGYTF. The chain joins TRBV18 to TRBJ1-2; D not certain. The V gene lost 5 bases and the J gene lost 8 bases, with 24 bases spanning the gap. This CDR3 is built from 16 residues. CDR1 is KGHSH and CDR2 is LQKENI in the germline V gene.

This chain uses TRBV5-1 with TRBJ1-5; 7 bases line up with TRBD1. V lost 0 bases to trimming and J lost 4 bases; unmatched junction nucleotides: 4. The CDR3 has 15 amino acids. Per germline, CDR1 SGHRS and CDR2 YFSETQ. CDR3 DNA: TGCGCCAGCAGCTTGGAGGGGGCGCAGAATCAGCCCCAGCATTTT. Its protein is CASSLEGAQNQPQHF.